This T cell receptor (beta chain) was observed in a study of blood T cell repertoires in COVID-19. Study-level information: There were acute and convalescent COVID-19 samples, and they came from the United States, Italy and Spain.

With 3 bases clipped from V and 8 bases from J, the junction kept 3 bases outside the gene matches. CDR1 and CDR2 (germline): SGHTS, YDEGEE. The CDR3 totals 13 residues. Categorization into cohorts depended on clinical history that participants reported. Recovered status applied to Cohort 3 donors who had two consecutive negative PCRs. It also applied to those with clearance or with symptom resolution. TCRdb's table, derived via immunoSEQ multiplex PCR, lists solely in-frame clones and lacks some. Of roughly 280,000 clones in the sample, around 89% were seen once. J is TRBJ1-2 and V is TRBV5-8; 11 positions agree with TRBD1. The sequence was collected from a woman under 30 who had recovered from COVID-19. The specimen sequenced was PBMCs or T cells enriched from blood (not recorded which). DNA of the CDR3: TGTGCCAGCAGCTGGGACAGGGGGGACGGCTACACCTTC. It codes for CASSWDRGDGYTF.